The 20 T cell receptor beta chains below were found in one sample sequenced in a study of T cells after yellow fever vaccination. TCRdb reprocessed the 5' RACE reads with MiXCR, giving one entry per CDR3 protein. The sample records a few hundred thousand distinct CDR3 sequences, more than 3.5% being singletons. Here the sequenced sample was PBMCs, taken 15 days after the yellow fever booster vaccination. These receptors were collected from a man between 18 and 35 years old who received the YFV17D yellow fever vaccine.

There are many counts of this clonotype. This CDR3 is CSARDRVLAGGGDTQYF. The CDR3, as DNA: TGCAGTGCTAGAGATAGAGTACTAGCGGGGGGAGGCGATACGCAGTATTTT. The chain joins TRBV20-1 to TRBJ2-3; TRBD2 matches at 12 bases. Germline CDR1 is DFQATT and CDR2 is SNEGSKA (reference sequence). J lost 6 bases, V lost 0 bases, and 10 bases had no gene match. The CDR3 runs to 17 residues.

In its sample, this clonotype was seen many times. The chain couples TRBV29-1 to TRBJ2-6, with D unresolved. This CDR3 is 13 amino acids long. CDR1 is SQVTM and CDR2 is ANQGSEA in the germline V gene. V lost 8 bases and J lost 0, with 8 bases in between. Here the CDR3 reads CSTQVSGANVLTF. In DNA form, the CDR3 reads TGCAGCACTCAGGTCTCTGGGGCCAACGTCCTGACTTTC.

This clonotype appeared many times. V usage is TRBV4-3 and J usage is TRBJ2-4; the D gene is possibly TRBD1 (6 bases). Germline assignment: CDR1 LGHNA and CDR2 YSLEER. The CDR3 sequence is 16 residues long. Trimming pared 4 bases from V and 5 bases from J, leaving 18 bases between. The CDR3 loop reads CASSLHPPGVENIQYF. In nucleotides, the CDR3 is TGCGCCAGCAGCCTACACCCACCAGGGGTTGAAAACATTCAGTACTTC.

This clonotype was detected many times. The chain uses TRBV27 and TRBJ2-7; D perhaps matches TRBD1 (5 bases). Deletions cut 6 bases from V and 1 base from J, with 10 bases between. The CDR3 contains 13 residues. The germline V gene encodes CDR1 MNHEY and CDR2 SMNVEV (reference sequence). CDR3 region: CASRGNRSYEQYV. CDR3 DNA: TGTGCCAGCAGAGGGAACAGGTCCTACGAGCAGTACGTC.

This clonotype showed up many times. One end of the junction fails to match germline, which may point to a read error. The CDR3 DNA follows: TGCAGTCCTAGGGCTGGGGACGCAATGAACACTGAAGCTTTCTTT. Its translation: CSPRAGDAMNTEAFF. The V gene is TRBV20-1, the J gene TRBJ1-1; a possible D gene is TRBD1 (5 bases). CDR1 is DFQATT, CDR2 SNEGSKA, per germline (reference sequence). The CDR3 extends over 15 amino acids.

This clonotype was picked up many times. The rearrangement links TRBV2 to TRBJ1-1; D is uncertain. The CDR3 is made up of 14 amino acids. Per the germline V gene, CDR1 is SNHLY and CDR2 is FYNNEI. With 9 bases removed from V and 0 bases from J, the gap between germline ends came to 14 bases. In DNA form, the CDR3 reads TGTGCCAGTCAGATAGACACTTTGAACACTGAAGCTTTCTTT. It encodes CASQIDTLNTEAFF.

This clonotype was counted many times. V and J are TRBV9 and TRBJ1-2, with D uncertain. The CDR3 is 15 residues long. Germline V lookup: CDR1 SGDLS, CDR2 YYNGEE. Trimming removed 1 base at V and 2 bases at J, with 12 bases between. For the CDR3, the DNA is TGTGCCAGCAGCGTAACCCGCGAGTCGAACTATGGCTACACCTTC. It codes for CASSVTRESNYGYTF.

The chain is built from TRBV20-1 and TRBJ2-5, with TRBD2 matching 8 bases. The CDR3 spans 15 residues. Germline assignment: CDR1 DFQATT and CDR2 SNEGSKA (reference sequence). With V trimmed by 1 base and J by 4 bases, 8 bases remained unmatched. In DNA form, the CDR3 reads TGCAGTGCTAGAGTCCCCCCCCGGGGGGGAGAGACCCAGTACTTC. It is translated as CSARVPPRGGETQYF.

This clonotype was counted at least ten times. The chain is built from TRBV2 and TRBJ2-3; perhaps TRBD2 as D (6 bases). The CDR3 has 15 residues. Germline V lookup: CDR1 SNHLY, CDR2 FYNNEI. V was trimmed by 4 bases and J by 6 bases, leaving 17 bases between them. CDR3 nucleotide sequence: TGTGCCAGCAGTGGGAGGGGTGGTGGTTCGGATACGCAGTATTTT. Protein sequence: CASSGRGGGSDTQYF.

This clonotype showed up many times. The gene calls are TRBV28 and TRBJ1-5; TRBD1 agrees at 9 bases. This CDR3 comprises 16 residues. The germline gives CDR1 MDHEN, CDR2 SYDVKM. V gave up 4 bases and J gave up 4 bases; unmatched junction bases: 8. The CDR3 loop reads CASSSSTGGGNQPQHF. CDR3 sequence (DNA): TGTGCCAGCAGTTCCTCGACAGGGGGAGGGAATCAGCCCCAGCATTTT.

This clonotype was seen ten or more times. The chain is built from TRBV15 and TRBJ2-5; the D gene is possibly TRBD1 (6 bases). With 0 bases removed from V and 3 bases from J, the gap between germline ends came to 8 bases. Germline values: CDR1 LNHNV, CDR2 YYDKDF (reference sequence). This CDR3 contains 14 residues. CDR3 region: CATSREDRKETQYF. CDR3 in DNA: TGTGCCACCAGCAGAGAGGACAGAAAAGAGACCCAGTACTTC.

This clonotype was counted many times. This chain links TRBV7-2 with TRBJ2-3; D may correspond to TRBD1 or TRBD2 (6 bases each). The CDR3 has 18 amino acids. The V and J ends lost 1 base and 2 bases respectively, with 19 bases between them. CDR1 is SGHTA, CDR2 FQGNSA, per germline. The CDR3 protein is CASSLEEGVAEPTDTQYF. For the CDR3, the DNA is TGTGCCAGCAGCTTAGAGGAGGGGGTAGCGGAGCCCACAGATACGCAGTATTTT.

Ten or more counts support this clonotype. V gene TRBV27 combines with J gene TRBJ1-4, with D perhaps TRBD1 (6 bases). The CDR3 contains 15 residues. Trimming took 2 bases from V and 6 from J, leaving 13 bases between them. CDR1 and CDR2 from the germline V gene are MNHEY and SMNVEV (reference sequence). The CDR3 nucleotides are TGTGCCAGCAGTTTACAACAGGGTCCCTATGAAAAACTGTTTTTT. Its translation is CASSLQQGPYEKLFF.

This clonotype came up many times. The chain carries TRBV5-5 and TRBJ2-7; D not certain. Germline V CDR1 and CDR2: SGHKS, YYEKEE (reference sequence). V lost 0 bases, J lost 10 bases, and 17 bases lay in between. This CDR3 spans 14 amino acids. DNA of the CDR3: TGTGCCAGCAGCTTGGTAGCTCTGGCTAAACCTCAGTACGTC. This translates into CASSLVALAKPQYV.

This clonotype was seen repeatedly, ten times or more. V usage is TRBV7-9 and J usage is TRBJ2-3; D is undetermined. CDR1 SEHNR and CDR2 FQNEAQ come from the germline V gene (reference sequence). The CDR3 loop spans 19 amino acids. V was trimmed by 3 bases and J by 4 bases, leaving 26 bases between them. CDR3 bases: TGTGCCAGCAGCTTTCCCTTCGCCTCCCCGGATCATGTCCCAGATACGCAGTATTTT. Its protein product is CASSFPFASPDHVPDTQYF.

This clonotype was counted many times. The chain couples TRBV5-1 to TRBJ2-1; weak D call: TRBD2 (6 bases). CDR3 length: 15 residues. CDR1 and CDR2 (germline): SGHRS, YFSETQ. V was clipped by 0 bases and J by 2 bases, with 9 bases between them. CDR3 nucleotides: TGCGCCAGCAGCTTGGCTCTAGCGCCCTACAATGAGCAGTTCTTC. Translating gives CASSLALAPYNEQFF.

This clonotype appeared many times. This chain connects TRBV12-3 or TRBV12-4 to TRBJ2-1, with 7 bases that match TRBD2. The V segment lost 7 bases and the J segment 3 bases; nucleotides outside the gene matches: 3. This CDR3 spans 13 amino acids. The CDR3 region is CASNGGGYNEQFF. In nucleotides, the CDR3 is TGTGCCAGCAACGGCGGGGGCTACAATGAGCAGTTCTTC.

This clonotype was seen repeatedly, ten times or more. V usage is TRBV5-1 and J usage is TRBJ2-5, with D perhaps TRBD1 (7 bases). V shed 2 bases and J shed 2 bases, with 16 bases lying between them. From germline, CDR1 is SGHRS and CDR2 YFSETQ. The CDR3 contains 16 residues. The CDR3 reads CASSLIPGGGQETQYF. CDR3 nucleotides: TGCGCCAGCAGCTTAATCCCAGGGGGAGGTCAAGAGACCCAGTACTTC. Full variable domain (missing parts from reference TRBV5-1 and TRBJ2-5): KAGVTQTPRYLIKTRGQQVTLSCSPISGHRSVSWYQQTPGQGLQFLFEYFSETQRNKGNFPGRFSGRQFSNSRSEMNVSTLELGDSALYLCASSLIPGGGQETQYFGPGTRLLVL.

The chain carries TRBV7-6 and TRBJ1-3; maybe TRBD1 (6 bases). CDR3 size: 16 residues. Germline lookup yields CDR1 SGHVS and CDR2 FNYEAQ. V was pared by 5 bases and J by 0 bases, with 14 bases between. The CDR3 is CASSLSTGISGNTIYF. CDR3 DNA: TGTGCCAGCAGCCTAAGCACAGGGATCTCTGGAAACACCATATATTTT.

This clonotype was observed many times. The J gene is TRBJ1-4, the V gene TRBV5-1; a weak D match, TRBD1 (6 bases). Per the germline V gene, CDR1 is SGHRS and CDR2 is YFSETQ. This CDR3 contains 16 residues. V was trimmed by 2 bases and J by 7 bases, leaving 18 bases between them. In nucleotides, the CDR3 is TGCGCCAGCAGCTTTGACCCGGGACACCCTGGTGAAAAACTGTTTTTT. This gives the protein CASSFDPGHPGEKLFF.